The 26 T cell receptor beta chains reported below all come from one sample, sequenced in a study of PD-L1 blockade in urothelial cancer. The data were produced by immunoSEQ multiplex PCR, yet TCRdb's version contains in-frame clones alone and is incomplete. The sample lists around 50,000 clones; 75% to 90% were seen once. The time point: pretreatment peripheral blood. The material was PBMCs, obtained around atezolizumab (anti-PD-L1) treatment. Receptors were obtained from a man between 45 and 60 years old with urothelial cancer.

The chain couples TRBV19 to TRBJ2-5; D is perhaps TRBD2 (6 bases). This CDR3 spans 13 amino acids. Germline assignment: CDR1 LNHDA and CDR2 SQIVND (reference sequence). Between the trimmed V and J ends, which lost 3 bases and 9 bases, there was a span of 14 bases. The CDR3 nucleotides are TGTGCCAGTAGTATGGACTACCCGGGAGCCCAGTACTTC. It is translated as CASSMDYPGAQYF.

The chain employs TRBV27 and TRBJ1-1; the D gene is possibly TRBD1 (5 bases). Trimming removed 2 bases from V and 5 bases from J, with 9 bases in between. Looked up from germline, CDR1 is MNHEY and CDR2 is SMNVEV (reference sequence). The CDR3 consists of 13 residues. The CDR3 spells CASSLQGFTEAFF. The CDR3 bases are TGTGCCAGCAGTTTACAGGGATTTACTGAAGCTTTCTTT.

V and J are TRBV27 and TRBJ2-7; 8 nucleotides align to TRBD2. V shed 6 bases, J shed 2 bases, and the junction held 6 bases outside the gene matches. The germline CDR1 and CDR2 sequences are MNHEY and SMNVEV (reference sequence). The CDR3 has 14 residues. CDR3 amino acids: CASSRGTRPYEQYF. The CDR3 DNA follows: TGTGCCAGCAGCCGTGGGACTAGACCCTACGAGCAGTACTTC.

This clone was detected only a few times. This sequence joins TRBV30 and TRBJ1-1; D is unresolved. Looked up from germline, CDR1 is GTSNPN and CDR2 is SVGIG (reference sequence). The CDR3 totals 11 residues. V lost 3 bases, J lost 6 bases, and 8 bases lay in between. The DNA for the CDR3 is TGTGCCTGGAGAAGGGAGGCTGAAGCTTTCTTT. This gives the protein CAWRREAEAFF.

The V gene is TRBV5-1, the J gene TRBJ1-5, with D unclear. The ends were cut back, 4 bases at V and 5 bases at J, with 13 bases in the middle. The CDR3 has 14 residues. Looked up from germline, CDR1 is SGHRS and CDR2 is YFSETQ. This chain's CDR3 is CASSEDPRDQPQHF. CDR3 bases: TGCGCCAGCAGCGAAGATCCGAGGGATCAGCCCCAGCATTTT.

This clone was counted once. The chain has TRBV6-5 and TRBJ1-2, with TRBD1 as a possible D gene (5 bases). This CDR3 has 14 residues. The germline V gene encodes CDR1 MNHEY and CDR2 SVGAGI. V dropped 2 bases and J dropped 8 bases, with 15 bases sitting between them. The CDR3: CASSYQGKGGGYTF. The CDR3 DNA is TGTGCCAGCAGTTACCAGGGTAAGGGTGGAGGCTACACCTTC.

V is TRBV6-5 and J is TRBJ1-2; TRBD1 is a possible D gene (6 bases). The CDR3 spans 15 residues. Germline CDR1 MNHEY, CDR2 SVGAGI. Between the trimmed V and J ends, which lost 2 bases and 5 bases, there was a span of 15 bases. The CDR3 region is CASSYENRDNYGYTF. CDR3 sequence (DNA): TGTGCCAGCAGTTACGAGAACCGGGACAATTATGGCTACACCTTC.

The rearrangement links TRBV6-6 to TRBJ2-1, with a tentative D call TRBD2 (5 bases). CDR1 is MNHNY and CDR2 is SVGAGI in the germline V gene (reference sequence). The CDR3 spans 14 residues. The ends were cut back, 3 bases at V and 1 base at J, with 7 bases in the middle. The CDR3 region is CASSYGESYNEQFF. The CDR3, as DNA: TGTGCCAGCAGTTATGGGGAGTCCTACAATGAGCAGTTCTTC.

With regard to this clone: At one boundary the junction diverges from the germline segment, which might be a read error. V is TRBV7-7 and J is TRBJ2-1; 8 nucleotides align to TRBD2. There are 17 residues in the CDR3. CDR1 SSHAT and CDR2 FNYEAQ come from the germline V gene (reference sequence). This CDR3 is CASSQSSGTSRYNEQFF. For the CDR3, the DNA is TGTGCTAGCAGTCAATCCTCAGGGACTAGTCGATACAATGAGCAGTTCTTC.

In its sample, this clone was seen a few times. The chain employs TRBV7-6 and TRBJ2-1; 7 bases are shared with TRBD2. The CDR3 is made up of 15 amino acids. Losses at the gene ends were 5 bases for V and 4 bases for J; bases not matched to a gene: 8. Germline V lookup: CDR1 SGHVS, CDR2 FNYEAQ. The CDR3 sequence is CASSKSGTKYNEQFF. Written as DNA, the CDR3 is TGTGCCAGCAGCAAATCCGGGACTAAATACAATGAGCAGTTCTTC.

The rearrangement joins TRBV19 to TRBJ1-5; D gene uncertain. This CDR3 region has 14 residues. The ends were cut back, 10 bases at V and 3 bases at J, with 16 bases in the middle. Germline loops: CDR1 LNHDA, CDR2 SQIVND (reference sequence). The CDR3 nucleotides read TGTGCCACCATGGGCCGGGAATACAATCAGCCCCAGCATTTT. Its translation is CATMGREYNQPQHF.

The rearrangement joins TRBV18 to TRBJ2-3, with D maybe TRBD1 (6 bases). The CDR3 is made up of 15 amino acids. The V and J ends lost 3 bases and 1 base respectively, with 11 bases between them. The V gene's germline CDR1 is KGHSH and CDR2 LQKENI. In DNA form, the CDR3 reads TGTGCCAGCTCACCGCGGGCAGGGGGCACAGATACGCAGTATTTT. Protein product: CASSPRAGGTDTQYF.

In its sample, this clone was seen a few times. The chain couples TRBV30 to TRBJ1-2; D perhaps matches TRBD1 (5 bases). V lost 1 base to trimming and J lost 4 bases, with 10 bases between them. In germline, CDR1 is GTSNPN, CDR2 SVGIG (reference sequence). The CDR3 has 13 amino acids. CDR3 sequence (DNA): TGTGCCTGGAGTGCAGGGTTTTTCTATGGCTACACCTTC. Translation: CAWSAGFFYGYTF.

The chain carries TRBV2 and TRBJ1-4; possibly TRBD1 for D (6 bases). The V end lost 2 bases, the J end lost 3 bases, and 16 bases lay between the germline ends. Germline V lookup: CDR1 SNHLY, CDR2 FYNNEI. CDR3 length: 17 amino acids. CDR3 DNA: TGTGCCAGCAGTGAACGAGGGGGGGGTAGCGCTAATGAAAAACTGTTTTTT. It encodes CASSERGGGSANEKLFF.

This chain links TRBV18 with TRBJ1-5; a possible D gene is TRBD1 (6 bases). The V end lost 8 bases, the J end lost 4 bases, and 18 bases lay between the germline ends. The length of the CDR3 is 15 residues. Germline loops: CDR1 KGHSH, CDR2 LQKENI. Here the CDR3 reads CASQSAGTTNQPQHF. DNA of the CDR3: TGTGCCAGCCAGTCAGCCGGGACAACTAATCAGCCCCAGCATTTT.

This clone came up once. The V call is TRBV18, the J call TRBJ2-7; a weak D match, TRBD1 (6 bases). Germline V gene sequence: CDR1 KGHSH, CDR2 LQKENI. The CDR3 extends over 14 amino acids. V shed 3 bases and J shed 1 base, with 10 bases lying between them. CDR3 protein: CASSPRQGSYEQYF. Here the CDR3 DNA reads TGTGCCAGCTCACCTAGGCAGGGGTCCTACGAGCAGTACTTC.

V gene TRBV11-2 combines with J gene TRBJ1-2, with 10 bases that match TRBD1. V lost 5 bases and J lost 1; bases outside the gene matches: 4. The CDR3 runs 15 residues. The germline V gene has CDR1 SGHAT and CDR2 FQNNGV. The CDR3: CASSHRTGGNYGYTF. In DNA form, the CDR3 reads TGTGCCAGCAGCCACAGGACAGGGGGTAACTATGGCTACACCTTC.

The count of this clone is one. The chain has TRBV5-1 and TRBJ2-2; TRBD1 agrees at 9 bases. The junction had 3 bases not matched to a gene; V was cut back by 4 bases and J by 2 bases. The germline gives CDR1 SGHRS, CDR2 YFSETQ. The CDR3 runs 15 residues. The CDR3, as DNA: TGCGCCAGCAGCCGACAGGGGGAAAACACCGGGGAGCTGTTTTTT. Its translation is CASSRQGENTGELFF.

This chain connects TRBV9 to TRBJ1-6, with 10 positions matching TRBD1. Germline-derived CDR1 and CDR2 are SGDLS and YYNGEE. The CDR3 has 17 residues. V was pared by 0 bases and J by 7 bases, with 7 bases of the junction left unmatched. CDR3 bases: TGTGCCAGCAGCGTAGGTATTGGGACAGGGGTAAATTCACCCCTCCACTTT. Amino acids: CASSVGIGTGVNSPLHF.

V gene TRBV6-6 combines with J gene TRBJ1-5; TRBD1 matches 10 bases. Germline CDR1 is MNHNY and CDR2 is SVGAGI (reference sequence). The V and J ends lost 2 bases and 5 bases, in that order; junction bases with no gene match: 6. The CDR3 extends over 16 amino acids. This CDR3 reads CASSYLRTGGDQPQHF. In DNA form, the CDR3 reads TGTGCCAGCAGTTACCTCCGGACAGGGGGAGATCAGCCCCAGCATTTT.

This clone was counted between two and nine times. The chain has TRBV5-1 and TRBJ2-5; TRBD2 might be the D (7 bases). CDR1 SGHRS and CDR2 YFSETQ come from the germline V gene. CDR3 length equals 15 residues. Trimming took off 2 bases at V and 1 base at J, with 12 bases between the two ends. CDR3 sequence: CASSFRGGAQETQYF. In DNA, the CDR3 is TGCGCCAGCAGCTTTAGGGGGGGGGCCCAAGAGACCCAGTACTTC.

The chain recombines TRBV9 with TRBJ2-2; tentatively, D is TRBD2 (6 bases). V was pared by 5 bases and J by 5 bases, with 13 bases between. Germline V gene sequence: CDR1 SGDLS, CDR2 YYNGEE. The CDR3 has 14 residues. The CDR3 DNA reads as TGTGCCAGCAGGCCCGGGGGTAGGACCGGGGAGCTGTTTTTT. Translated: CASRPGGRTGELFF.

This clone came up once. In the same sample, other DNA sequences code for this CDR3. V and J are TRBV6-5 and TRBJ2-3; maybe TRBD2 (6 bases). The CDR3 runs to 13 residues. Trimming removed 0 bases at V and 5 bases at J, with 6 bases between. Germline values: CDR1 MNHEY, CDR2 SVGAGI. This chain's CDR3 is CASSYSGGDTQYF. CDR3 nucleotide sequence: TGTGCCAGCAGTTACTCGGGGGGAGATACGCAGTATTTT.

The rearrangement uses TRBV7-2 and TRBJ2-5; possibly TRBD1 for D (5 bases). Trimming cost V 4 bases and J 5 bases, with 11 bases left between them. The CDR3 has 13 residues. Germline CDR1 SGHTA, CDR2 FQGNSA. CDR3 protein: CASSSPPGETQYF. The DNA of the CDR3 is TGTGCCAGCAGCTCCCCGCCAGGGGAGACCCAGTACTTC. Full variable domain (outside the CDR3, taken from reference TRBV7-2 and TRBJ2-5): GAGVSQSPSNKVTEKGKDVELRCDPISGHTALYWYRQSLGQGLEFLIYFQGNSAPDKSGLPSDRFSAERTGGSVSTLTIQRTQQEDSAVYLCASSSPPGETQYFGPGTRLLVL.

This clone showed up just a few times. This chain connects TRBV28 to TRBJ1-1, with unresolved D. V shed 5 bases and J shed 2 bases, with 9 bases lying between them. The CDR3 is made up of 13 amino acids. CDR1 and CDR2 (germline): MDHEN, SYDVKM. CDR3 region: CASSLPPNTEAFF. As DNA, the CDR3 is TGTGCCAGCAGTCTCCCCCCCAACACTGAAGCTTTCTTT. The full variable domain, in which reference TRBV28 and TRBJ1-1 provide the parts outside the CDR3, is DVKVTQSSRYLVKRTGEKVFLECVQDMDHENMFWYRQDPGLGLRLIYFSYDVKMKEKGDIPEGYSVSREKKERFSLILESASTNQTSMYLCASSLPPNTEAFFGQGTRLTVV.

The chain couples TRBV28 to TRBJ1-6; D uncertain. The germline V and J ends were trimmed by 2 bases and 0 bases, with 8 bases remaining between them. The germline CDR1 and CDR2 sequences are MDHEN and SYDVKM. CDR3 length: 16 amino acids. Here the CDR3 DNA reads TGTGCCAGCAGTTTAGCCAGTTACTCCTATAATTCACCCCTCCACTTT. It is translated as CASSLASYSYNSPLHF.